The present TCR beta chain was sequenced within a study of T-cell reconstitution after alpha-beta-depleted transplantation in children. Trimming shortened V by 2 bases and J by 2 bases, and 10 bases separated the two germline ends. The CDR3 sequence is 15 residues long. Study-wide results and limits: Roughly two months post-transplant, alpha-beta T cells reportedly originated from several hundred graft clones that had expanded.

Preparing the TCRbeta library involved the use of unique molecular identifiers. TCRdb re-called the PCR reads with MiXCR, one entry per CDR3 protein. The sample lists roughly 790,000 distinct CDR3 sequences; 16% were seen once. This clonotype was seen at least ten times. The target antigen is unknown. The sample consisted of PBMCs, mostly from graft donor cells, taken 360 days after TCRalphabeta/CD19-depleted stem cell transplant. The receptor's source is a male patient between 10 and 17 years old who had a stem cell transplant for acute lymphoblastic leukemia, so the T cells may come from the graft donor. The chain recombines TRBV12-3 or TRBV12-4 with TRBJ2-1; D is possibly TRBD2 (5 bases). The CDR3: CASSLSAGPYNEQFF. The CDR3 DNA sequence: TGTGCCAGCAGTTTATCCGCGGGCCCCTACAATGAGCAGTTCTTC.